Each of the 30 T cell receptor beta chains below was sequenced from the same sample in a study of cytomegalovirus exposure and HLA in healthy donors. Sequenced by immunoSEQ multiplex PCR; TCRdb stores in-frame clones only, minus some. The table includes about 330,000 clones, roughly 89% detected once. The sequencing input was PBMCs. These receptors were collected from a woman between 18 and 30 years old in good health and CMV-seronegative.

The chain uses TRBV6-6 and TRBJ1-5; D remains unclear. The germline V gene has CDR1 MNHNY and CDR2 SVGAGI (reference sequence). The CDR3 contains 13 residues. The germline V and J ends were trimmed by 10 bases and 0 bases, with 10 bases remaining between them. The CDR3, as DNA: TGTGCCACCTCGGGGTATAGCAATCAGCCCCAGCATTTT. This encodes CATSGYSNQPQHF.

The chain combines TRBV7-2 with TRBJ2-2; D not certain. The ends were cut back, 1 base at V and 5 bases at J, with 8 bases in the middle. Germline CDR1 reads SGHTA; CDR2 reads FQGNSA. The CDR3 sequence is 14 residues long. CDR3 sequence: CASSLGSGTGELFF. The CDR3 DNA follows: TGTGCCAGCAGCTTAGGGAGTGGGACCGGGGAGCTGTTTTTT.

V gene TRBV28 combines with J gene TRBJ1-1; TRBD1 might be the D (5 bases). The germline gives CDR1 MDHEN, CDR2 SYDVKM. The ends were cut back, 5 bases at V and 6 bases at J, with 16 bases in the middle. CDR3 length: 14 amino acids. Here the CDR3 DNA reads TGTGCCAGCAGTCCCGCCCGGACAATATCTGAAGCTTTCTTT. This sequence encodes CASSPARTISEAFF.

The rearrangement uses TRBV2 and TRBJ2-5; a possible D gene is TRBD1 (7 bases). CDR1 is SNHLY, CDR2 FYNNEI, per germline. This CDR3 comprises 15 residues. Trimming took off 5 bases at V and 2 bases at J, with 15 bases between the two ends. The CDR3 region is CASSLQGGKQETQYF. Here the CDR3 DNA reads TGTGCCAGCAGTCTCCAGGGGGGAAAGCAAGAGACCCAGTACTTC.

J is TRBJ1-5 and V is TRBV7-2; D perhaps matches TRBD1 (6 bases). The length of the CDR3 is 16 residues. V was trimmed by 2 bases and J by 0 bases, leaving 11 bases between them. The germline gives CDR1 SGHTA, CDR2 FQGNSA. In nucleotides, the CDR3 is TGTGCCAGCAGCTTATCGGGACAAGTTAGCAATCAGCCCCAGCATTTT. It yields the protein CASSLSGQVSNQPQHF.

The CDR3: CASSLMGLAGGDTQYF. DNA of the CDR3: TGCGCCAGCAGCTTGATGGGACTAGCGGGTGGAGATACGCAGTATTTT. V usage is TRBV5-1 and J usage is TRBJ2-3; 12 bases are a match to TRBD2. J gave up 5 bases and V 1 base, and 5 bases lay outside the gene matches. The CDR3 is 16 residues long. Germline values: CDR1 SGHRS, CDR2 YFSETQ.

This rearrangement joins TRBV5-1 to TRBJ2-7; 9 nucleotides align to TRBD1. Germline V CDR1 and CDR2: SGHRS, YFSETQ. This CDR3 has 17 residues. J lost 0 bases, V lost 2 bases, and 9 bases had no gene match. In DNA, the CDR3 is TGCGCCAGCAGCTTTATTACCGGGACAGGGTTCTCCTACGAGCAGTACTTC. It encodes CASSFITGTGFSYEQYF.

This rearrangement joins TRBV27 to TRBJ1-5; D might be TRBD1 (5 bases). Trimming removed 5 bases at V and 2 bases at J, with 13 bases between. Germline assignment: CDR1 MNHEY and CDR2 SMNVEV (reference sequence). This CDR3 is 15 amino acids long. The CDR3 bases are TGTGCCAGCAGTCTCCTCGGGGGAGGCAATCAGCCCCAGCATTTT. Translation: CASSLLGGGNQPQHF.

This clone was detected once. The CDR3 spells CASSSRLIGLADFEQFF. The CDR3 DNA reads as TGTGCCAGCAGCTCCCGTCTTATAGGACTAGCGGACTTCGAGCAGTTCTTC. The V call is TRBV7-8, the J call TRBJ2-1, with TRBD2 matching 10 bases. Per the germline V gene, CDR1 is SGHVS and CDR2 is FQNEAQ. Trimming at V came to 4 bases and at J to 10 bases, leaving 16 bases not matched to a gene. The CDR3 contains 17 residues.

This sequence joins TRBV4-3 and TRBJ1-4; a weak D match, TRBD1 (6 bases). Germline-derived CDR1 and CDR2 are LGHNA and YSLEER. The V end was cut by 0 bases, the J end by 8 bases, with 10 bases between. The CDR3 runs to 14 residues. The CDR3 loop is CASSQDQGREKLFF. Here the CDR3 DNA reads TGCGCCAGCAGCCAAGACCAGGGGCGGGAAAAACTGTTTTTT.

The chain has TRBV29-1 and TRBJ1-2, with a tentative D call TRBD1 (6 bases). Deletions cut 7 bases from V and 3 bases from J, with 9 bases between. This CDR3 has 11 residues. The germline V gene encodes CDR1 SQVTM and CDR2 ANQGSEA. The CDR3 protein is CSARGDYGYTF. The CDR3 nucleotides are TGCAGCGCCAGGGGAGACTATGGCTACACCTTC.

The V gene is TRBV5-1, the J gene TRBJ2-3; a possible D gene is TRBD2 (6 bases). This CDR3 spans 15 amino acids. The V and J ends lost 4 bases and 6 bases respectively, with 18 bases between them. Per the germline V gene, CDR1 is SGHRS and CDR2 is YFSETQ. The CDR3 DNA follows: TGCGCCAGCAGCCCGGGAGTTCGACGGGTGGATACGCAGTATTTT. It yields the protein CASSPGVRRVDTQYF.

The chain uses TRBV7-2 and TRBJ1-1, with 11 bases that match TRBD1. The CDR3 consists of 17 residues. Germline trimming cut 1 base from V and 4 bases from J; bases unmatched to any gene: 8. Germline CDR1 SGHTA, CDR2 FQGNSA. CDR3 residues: CASSLGMGTGGSTEAFF. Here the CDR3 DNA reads TGTGCCAGCAGCTTAGGAATGGGGACAGGGGGGAGCACTGAAGCTTTCTTT. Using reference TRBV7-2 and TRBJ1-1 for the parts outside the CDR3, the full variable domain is GAGVSQSPSNKVTEKGKDVELRCDPISGHTALYWYRQSLGQGLEFLIYFQGNSAPDKSGLPSDRFSAERTGGSVSTLTIQRTQQEDSAVYLCASSLGMGTGGSTEAFFGQGTRLTVV.

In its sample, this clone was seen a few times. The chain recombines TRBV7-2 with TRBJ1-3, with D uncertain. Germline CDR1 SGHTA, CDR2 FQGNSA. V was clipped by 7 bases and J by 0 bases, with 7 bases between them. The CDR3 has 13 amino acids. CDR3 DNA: TGTGCCAGCATACGGGGCTCTGGAAACACCATATATTTT. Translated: CASIRGSGNTIYF.

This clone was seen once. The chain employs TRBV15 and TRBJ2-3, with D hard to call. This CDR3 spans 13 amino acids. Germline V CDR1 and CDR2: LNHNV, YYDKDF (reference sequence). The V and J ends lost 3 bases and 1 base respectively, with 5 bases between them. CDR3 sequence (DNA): TGTGCCACCAGCAGTGGGCGCACAGATACGCAGTATTTT. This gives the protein CATSSGRTDTQYF.

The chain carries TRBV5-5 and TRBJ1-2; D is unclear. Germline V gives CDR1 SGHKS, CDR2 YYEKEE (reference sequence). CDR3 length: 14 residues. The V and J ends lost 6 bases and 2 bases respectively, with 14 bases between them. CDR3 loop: CASTPGMGNYGYTF. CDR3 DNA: TGTGCCAGCACTCCGGGGATGGGCAACTATGGCTACACCTTC.

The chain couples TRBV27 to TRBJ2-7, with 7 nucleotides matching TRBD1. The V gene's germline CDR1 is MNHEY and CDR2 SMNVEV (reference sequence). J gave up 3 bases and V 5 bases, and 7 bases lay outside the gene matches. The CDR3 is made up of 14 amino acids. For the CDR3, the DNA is TGTGCCAGCAGTCCAGGGACAGCCAACTACGAGCAGTACTTC. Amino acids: CASSPGTANYEQYF.

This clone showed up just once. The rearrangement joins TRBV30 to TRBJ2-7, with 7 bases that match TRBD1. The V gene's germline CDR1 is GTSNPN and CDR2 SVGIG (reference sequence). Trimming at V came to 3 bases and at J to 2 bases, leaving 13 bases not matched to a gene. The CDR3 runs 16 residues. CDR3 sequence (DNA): TGTGCCTGGAGCGCCCAACTCGACAGGGACCCCTACGAGCAGTACTTC. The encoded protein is CAWSAQLDRDPYEQYF. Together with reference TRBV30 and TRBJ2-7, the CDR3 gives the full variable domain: SQTIHQWPATLVQPVGSPLSLECTVEGTSNPNLYWYRQAAGRGLQLLFYSVGIGQISSEVPQNLSASRPQDRQFILSSKKLLLSDSGFYLCAWSAQLDRDPYEQYFGPGTRLTVT.

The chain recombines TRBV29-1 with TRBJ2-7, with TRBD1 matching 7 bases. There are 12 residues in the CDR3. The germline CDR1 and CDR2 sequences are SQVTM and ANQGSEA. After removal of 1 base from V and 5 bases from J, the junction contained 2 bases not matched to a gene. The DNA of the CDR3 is TGCAGCGTTGAAGGGACAGGCGACGAGCAGTACTTC. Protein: CSVEGTGDEQYF.

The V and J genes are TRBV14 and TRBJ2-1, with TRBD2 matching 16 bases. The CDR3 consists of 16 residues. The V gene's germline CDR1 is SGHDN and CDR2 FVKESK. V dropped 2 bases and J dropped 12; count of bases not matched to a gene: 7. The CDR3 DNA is TGTGCCAGCAGCCAACCGGGACTAGCGGGGGGGGTCGGGCAGTTCTTC. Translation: CASSQPGLAGGVGQFF.

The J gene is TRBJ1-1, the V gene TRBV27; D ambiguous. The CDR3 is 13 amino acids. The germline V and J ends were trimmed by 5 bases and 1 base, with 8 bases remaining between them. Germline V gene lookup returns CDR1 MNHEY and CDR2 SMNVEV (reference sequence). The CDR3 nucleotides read TGTGCCAGCAGTAAGAGAGGGAACACTGAAGCTTTCTTT. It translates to CASSKRGNTEAFF.

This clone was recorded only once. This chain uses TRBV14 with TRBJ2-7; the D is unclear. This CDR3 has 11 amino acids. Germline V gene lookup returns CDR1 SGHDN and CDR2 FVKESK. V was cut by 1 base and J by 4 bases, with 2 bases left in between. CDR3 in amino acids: CASSQVYEQYF. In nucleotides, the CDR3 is TGTGCCAGCAGCCAAGTATACGAGCAGTACTTC.

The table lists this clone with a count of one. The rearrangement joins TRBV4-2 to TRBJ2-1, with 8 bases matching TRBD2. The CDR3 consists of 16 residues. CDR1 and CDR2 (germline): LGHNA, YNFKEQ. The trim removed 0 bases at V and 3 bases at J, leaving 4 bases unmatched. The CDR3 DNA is TGTGCCAGCAGCCAAGAAGCGGGAGTCATCTACAATGAGCAGTTCTTC. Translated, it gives CASSQEAGVIYNEQFF.

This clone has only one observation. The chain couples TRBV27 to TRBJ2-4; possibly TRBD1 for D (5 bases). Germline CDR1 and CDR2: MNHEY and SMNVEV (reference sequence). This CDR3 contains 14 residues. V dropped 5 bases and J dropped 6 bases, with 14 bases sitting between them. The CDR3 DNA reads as TGTGCCAGCAGTCCGAGTCAGGGTGGAAACATTCAGTACTTC. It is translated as CASSPSQGGNIQYF.

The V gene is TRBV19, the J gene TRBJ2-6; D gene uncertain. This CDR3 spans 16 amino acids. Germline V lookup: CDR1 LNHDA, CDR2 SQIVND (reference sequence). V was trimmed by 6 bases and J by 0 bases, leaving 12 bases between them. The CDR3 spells CASSLLRISGANVLTF. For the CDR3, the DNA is TGTGCCAGTAGCCTCCTCAGAATCTCTGGGGCCAACGTCCTGACTTTC.

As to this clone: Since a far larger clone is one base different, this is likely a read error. Written as DNA, the CDR3 is TGTGCCAGCAGTGAGTCTAGCGGGAGCACAGATACGCAGTATTTT. Its translation: CASSESSGSTDTQYF. The V gene is TRBV6-4, the J gene TRBJ2-3, with 8 bases matching TRBD2. The CDR3 length is 15 residues. Germline lookup yields CDR1 MRHNA and CDR2 SNTAGT. Trimming at V came to 3 bases and at J to 0 bases, leaving 2 bases not matched to a gene.

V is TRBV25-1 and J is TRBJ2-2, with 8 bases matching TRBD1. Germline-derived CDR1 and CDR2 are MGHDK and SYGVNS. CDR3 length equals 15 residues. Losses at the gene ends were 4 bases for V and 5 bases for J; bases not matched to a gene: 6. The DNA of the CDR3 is TGTGCCAGCAGTGCCCGGACAGGGAGGACCGGGGAGCTGTTTTTT. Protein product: CASSARTGRTGELFF.

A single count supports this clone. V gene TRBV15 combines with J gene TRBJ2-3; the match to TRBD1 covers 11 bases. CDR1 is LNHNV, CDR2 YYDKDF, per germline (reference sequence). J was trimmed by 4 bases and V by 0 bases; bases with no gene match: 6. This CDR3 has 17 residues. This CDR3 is CATSREAGQGAADTQYF. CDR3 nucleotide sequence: TGTGCCACCAGCAGAGAGGCAGGACAGGGGGCTGCAGATACGCAGTATTTT.

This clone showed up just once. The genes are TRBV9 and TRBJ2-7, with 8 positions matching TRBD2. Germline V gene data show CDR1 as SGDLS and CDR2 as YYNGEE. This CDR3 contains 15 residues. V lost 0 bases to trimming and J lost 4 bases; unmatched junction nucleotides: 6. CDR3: CASSVGSLAGYEQYF. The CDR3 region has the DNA TGTGCCAGCAGCGTAGGATCCCTAGCGGGTTACGAGCAGTACTTC.

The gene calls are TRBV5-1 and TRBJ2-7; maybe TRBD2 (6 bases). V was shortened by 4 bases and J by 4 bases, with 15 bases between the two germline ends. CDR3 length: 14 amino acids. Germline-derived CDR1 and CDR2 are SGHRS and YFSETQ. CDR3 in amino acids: CASSPTGGTYEQYF. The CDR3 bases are TGCGCCAGCAGCCCCACTGGAGGGACTTACGAGCAGTACTTC.